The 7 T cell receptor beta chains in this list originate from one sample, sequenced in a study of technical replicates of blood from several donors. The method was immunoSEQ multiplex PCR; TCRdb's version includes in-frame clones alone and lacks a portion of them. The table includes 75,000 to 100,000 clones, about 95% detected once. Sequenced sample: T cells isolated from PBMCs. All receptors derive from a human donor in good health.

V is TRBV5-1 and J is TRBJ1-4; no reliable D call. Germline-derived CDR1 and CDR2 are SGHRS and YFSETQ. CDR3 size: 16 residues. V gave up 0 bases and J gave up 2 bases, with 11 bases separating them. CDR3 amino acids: CASSLAQTLTNEKLFF. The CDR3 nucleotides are TGCGCCAGCAGCTTGGCCCAGACTCTCACTAATGAAAAACTGTTTTTT.

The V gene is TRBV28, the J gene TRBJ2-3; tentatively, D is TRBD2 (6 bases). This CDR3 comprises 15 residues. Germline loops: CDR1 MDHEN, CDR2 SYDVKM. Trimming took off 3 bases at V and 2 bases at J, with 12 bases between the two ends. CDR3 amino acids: CASSLGTSYTDTQYF. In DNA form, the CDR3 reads TGTGCCAGCAGTTTGGGGACTTCCTACACAGATACGCAGTATTTT.

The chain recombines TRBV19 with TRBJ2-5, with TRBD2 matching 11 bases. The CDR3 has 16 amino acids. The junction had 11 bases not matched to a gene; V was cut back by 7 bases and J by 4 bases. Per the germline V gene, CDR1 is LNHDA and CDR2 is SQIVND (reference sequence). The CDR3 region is CASNSLAGGPRETQYF. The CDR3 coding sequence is TGTGCCAGTAATTCGCTAGCGGGAGGTCCAAGAGAGACCCAGTACTTC.

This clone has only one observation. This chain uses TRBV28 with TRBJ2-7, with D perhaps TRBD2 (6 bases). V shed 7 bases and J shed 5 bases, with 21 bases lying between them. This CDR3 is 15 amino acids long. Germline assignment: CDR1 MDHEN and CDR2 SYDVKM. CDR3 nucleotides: TGTGCCAGCATTTTTCGGGGGAGTTTACCCCACGAGCAGTACTTC. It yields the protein CASIFRGSLPHEQYF. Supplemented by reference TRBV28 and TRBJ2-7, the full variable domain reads DVKVTQSSRYLVKRTGEKVFLECVQDMDHENMFWYRQDPGLGLRLIYFSYDVKMKEKGDIPEGYSVSREKKERFSLILESASTNQTSMYLCASIFRGSLPHEQYFGPGTRLTVT.

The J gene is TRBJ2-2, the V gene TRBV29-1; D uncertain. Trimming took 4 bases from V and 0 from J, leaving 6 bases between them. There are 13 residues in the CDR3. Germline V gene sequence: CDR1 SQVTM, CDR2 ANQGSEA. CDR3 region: CSVVQSNTGELFF. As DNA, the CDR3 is TGCAGCGTTGTACAGTCGAACACCGGGGAGCTGTTTTTT.

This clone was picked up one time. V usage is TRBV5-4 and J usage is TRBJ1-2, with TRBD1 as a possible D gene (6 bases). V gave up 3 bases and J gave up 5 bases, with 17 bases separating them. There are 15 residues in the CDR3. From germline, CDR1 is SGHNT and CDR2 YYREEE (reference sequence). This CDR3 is CASSSTQGVSYGYTF. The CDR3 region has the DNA TGTGCCAGCAGCTCAACACAGGGAGTTTCGTATGGCTACACCTTC. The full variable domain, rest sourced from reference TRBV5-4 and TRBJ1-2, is ETGVTQSPTHLIKTRGQQVTLRCSSQSGHNTVSWYQQALGQGPQFIFQYYREEENGRGNFPPRFSGLQFPNYSSELNVNALELDDSALYLCASSSTQGVSYGYTFGSGTRLTVV.

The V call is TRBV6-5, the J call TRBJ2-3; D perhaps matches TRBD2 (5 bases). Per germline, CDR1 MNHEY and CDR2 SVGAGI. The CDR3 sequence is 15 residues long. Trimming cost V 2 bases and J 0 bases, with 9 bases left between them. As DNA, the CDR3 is TGTGCCAGCAGTTACCGAGGGAGAAGCACAGATACGCAGTATTTT. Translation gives CASSYRGRSTDTQYF.